Below, 2 T cell receptor beta chains from the same sample are listed, as sequenced in a study of regulatory T cells in long-lasting Graves disease. Time point indicated: persistent/refractory GD, antithyroid drugs over 5 years with positive TRAb. Extracted RNA from PBMCs served as the source of the TCR library. CDR3-region Arm-PCR and iRepertoire HTBI primers produced the TCR beta libraries. From the multiplex PCR reads, TCRdb called clonotypes with MiXCR, one entry per CDR3 protein. This sample carries roughly 450,000 distinct CDR3 sequences, around 22% of them seen once, and the ten largest clones take 26%. The sample was peripheral blood mononuclear cells (PBMCs), taken when the disease was refractory, from a patient treated with antithyroid drugs. The origin of the receptors is a female donor with Graves disease.

This clonotype was seen only a few times. The gene calls are TRBV19 and TRBJ2-7; D gene ambiguous. Germline V gene lookup returns CDR1 LNHDA and CDR2 SQIVND (reference sequence). The CDR3 runs 13 residues. V lost 3 bases and J lost 0, with 6 bases in between. This CDR3 is CASSIRLSYEQYF. In DNA form, the CDR3 reads TGTGCCAGTAGTATCAGGCTCTCCTACGAGCAGTACTTC.

To note about this clonotype: A read error may be the cause here, since a much bigger clone is one base away. The chain has TRBV11-1 and TRBJ1-1, with D uncertain. Looked up from germline, CDR1 is SGHAT and CDR2 is FQDESV (reference sequence). This CDR3 comprises 13 residues. In nucleotides, the CDR3 is TGTGCCAGCAGCTTAGGATTTTCCACTGAAGCTCTCTTT. Translated, it gives CASSLGFSTEALF.